This T cell receptor (beta chain) was retrieved from a study of cytotoxic CD8 clonotypes in ibrutinib-treated CLL (dated by TCRdb to the early 2020s). For the study in its entirety: The cohort had about ten relapsed/refractory and approximately 15 treatment-naive patients; roughly 17 were IGHV unmutated. Responses were partial in around 24 patients and complete in 2; after median 68 months follow-up, about 15 stayed in remission and some twelve progressed. Response samples were obtained after a median of 12 months of treatment, with a range of about 6 to 36 months. Samples averaged roughly 280,000 productive templates and 94,082 productive rearrangements. Of the 86 people in the trial, around 26 had longitudinal samples available. Cryopreserved peripheral blood mononuclear cells were obtained prior to treatment, at the time of response, and at either disease progression or sustained remission. Every sample from remission and from progressive disease was obtained while the patients were still on ibrutinib.

According to the study, the label for this sample's time point signals: progressive disease on ibrutinib. About 2 micrograms of genomic DNA were extracted from cryopreserved PBMCs for TCR beta library preparation. High-throughput TCR beta sequencing was performed on longitudinal blood samples from CLL patients receiving ibrutinib monotherapy. Patients were enrolled in a phase 2 open-label single-center ibrutinib monotherapy trial. Broad study findings and their caveats: Public clonotypes were rare and either shrank or stayed stable during treatment, and the rise in clonality at ibrutinib response reflected expansion of private clonotypes. An increase in clonality was observed at ibrutinib response, with clonality remaining stable during sustained remission and falling back toward baseline at progression. Lymph node repertoires were not examined, and the timing of sampling was not matched between patients in sustained remission and those whose disease progressed. Baseline clonality exceeded that of age-matched healthy donors and correlated strongly with circulating CD8+ T-cell counts.

On a MiSeq, deep resolution sequencing aimed for a depth between 1 in 1 million and 1 in 200,000 T cells, with each clonotype covered roughly 10x on average. TCR beta libraries were generated with the immunoSEQ hsTCRB Kit. The original methods were these. ImmunoSEQ Data Assistant and ImmunoSEQ Analyzer were used for data analysis, and V, D and J genes were assigned according to IMGT definitions. Clonality was computed as one minus normalized Shannon entropy of productive rearrangement frequencies, ranging from 0 to 1. Only overrepresented clonotypes making up at least 0.05% of the repertoire of each patient were included in the public clonotype analysis. About a dozen age-matched healthy donor repertoires from immuneACCESS served as clonality controls. TCRdb took this table from immuneACCESS and kept in-frame rearrangements with V and J called. Such tables lack part of the clones; where checked against another copy, unresolved V genes explain under half of the gap, and the rest is unexplained. V, J and clone size are taken as reported in that table, and D and trimming were inferred from the DNA itself. The sample profile shows 40,000 or so clones; roughly 70% of them were found once. Of the sample, around a tenth falls within the top ten clones.

CDR3 length: 16 amino acids, cysteine to phenylalanine. Of all the DNA, just the CDR3 is kept, 48 bases in frame from base 1. Via the germline V gene, CDR1 is MNHEY and CDR2 SVGAGI. Trimming at the junction amounts to 0 bases on V and 5 bases on J, and the germline ends lie 16 bases apart. This clone appeared once. The antigen it binds to is not known. No base qualities exist here, and no much larger clone lies one base off it. The starting material was PBMCs, obtained at disease progression, from a patient treated with ibrutinib. The clonotype originates from a human donor with chronic lymphocytic leukemia. The sequence links TRBV6-5 to TRBJ1-2; TRBD1 is a weak D gene call, 6 bases matching. The CDR3 protein: CASSYSFGGRQYGYTF. The base sequence is TGTGCCAGCAGTTACTCCTTCGGGGGCCGGCAGTATGGCTACACCTTC.